These 20 T cell receptor beta chains were sequenced from one sample in a study of early stage breast cancer tumors. Assay used: immunoSEQ multiplex PCR; TCRdb lists only in-frame clones, some missing. The data hold about 50,000 clones, with just under 80% observed a single time. The sample was blood. The receptors were gathered from a person aged 35-50 years with breast cancer.

This chain uses TRBV7-2 with TRBJ2-6; D perhaps matches TRBD1 (5 bases). The CDR3 has 14 residues. V lost 6 bases and J 1 base, leaving 7 bases between the germline ends. Germline V lookup: CDR1 SGHTA, CDR2 FQGNSA. The DNA for the CDR3 is TGTGCCAGCAGAGACAGTTCTGGGGCCAACGTCCTGACTTTC. Its protein is CASRDSSGANVLTF.

The chain couples TRBV29-1 to TRBJ1-2; D is uncertain. Germline V lookup: CDR1 SQVTM, CDR2 ANQGSEA. This CDR3 contains 12 residues. V gave up 3 bases and J gave up 2 bases, with 7 bases separating them. CDR3 protein: CSVEDQNYGYTF. CDR3 nucleotide sequence: TGCAGCGTTGAGGATCAGAACTATGGCTACACCTTC.

This clone was seen a few times. The gene calls are TRBV9 and TRBJ1-2, with a weak D call TRBD1 (5 bases). Per the germline V gene, CDR1 is SGDLS and CDR2 is YYNGEE. CDR3 length: 14 residues. Trimming shortened V by 3 bases and J by 3 bases, and 12 bases separated the two germline ends. The CDR3 protein is CASSETDGDYGYTF. CDR3 nucleotide sequence: TGTGCCAGCAGCGAGACAGATGGGGACTATGGCTACACCTTC.

The chain recombines TRBV7-2 with TRBJ2-3; D not certain. Germline loops: CDR1 SGHTA, CDR2 FQGNSA. The CDR3 is 15 amino acids. Trimming took off 4 bases at V and 1 base at J, with 12 bases between the two ends. The chain's CDR3 is CASSSGPWGTDTQYF. In DNA form, the CDR3 reads TGTGCCAGCAGCTCAGGACCTTGGGGCACAGATACGCAGTATTTT.

The chain is built from TRBV11-2 and TRBJ2-1; D is perhaps TRBD1 or TRBD2 (5 bases each). The germline V gene encodes CDR1 SGHAT and CDR2 FQNNGV. This CDR3 region has 15 residues. Between the trimmed V and J ends, which lost 5 bases and 9 bases, there was a span of 20 bases. CDR3 DNA: TGTGCCAGCAGCCTACAGGCGCGTAGCGTGAGTGAGCAGTTCTTC. This codes for CASSLQARSVSEQFF. The whole variable domain, filled in from reference TRBV11-2 and TRBJ2-1, reads EAGVAQSPRYKIIEKRQSVAFWCNPISGHATLYWYQQILGQGPKLLIQFQNNGVVDDSQLPKDRFSAERLKGVDSTLKIQPAKLEDSAVYLCASSLQARSVSEQFFGPGTRLTVL.

The rearrangement uses TRBV10-3 and TRBJ2-1; 7 nucleotides line up with TRBD1. Germline-derived CDR1 and CDR2 are ENHRY and SYGVKD. Germline trimming cut 3 bases from V and 8 bases from J; bases unmatched to any gene: 4. This CDR3 region has 13 residues. The CDR3 loop reads CAISEGQAHEQFF. DNA for the CDR3: TGTGCCATCAGTGAAGGACAGGCACATGAGCAGTTCTTC.

The chain is built from TRBV4-1 and TRBJ2-5; 14 nucleotides agree with TRBD2. The CDR3 has 16 amino acids. CDR1 and CDR2 from the germline V gene are MGHRA and YSYEKL. V trimming: 3 bases; J trimming: 1 base; junction bases outside the gene matches: 1. As DNA, the CDR3 is TGCGCCAGCAGCCACGGACTAGCGGGAGGCCAAGAGACCCAGTACTTC. It codes for CASSHGLAGGQETQYF.

This rearrangement joins TRBV14 to TRBJ2-7; D is perhaps TRBD1 or TRBD2 (5 bases each). Trimming cost V 3 bases and J 3 bases, with 9 bases left between them. CDR1 is SGHDN, CDR2 FVKESK, per germline. CDR3 size: 13 residues. This CDR3 reads CASSQGTFYEQYF. CDR3 sequence (DNA): TGTGCCAGCAGCCAGGGGACCTTCTACGAGCAGTACTTC.

The J gene is TRBJ1-4, the V gene TRBV11-2; tentatively, D is TRBD1 (6 bases). With 5 bases removed from V and 0 bases from J, the gap between germline ends came to 10 bases. There are 15 residues in the CDR3. Germline values: CDR1 SGHAT, CDR2 FQNNGV. The CDR3 reads CASSQRTATNEKLFF. In DNA form, the CDR3 reads TGTGCCAGCAGCCAGCGGACAGCAACTAATGAAAAACTGTTTTTT.

The CDR3 loop reads CASSSPGSGTNEQYF. CDR3 DNA sequence: TGTGCCAGCAGTTCTCCCGGGAGTGGGACGAACGAGCAGTACTTC. This rearrangement joins TRBV27 to TRBJ2-7; tentative D call: TRBD2 (6 bases). CDR1 MNHEY and CDR2 SMNVEV come from the germline V gene (reference sequence). V lost 4 bases and J 5 bases, leaving 18 bases between the germline ends. This CDR3 region has 15 residues.

This clone was seen a single time. J is TRBJ1-1 and V is TRBV20-1; 9 bases are a match to TRBD1. The CDR3 extends over 11 amino acids. Trimming took 7 bases from V and 11 from J; bases not matched to a gene: 8. CDR1 is DFQATT and CDR2 is SNEGSKA in the germline V gene (reference sequence). In nucleotides, the CDR3 is TGCAGTGGGGAACAGGGGGCCGAGGCTTTCTTT. As protein: CSGEQGAEAFF.

This clone was recorded a few times. The chain recombines TRBV19 with TRBJ1-1; D remains ambiguous. Trimming shortened V by 3 bases and J by 1 base, and 6 bases separated the two germline ends. Germline loops: CDR1 LNHDA, CDR2 SQIVND (reference sequence). The CDR3 runs 13 residues. Here the CDR3 DNA reads TGTGCCAGTAGTATCGGTACGAACACTGAAGCTTTCTTT. This gives the protein CASSIGTNTEAFF. Full variable domain (missing parts from reference TRBV19 and TRBJ1-1): DGGITQSPKYLFRKEGQNVTLSCEQNLNHDAMYWYRQDPGQGLRLIYYSQIVNDFQKGDIAEGYSVSREKKESFPLTVTSAQKNPTAFYLCASSIGTNTEAFFGQGTRLTVV.

The V call is TRBV19, the J call TRBJ1-1, with 7 bases matching TRBD1. The CDR3 has 13 residues. Per germline, CDR1 LNHDA and CDR2 SQIVND (reference sequence). V was clipped by 7 bases and J by 1 base; unmatched bases: 3. CDR3 nucleotides: TGTGCCAGTATAAGGACAGGGAACACTGAAGCTTTCTTT. It yields the protein CASIRTGNTEAFF.

CDR3 residues: CASSGSGSFGETQYF. The CDR3 coding sequence is TGTGCCAGCAGTGGTAGCGGGAGTTTTGGTGAGACCCAGTACTTC. The rearrangement links TRBV2 to TRBJ2-5; 9 bases map to TRBD2. The germline V gene encodes CDR1 SNHLY and CDR2 FYNNEI. The CDR3 runs to 15 residues. Trimming cost V 4 bases and J 5 bases; bases outside gene matches: 8.

This clone was counted only a few times. The chain combines TRBV30 with TRBJ2-7; no firm D call. V was cut by 3 bases and J by 0 bases, with 6 bases left in between. CDR3 length equals 12 residues. Germline V CDR1 and CDR2: GTSNPN, SVGIG (reference sequence). This chain's CDR3 is CAWRMSSYEQYF. The CDR3 DNA follows: TGTGCCTGGAGGATGAGCTCCTACGAGCAGTACTTC.

The chain is built from TRBV18 and TRBJ2-7, with TRBD2 identical over 16 bases. Germline V gene data show CDR1 as KGHSH and CDR2 as LQKENI. Trimming at V came to 0 bases and at J to 7 bases, leaving 15 bases not matched to a gene. The CDR3 has 20 amino acids. CDR3 in DNA: TGTGCCAGCTCACCACCGTTGGGACTAGCGGGAGGGCCCCATATTGGAGAGCAGTACTTC. This encodes CASSPPLGLAGGPHIGEQYF.

As DNA, the CDR3 is TGTGCCAGCAGCTTAGCTAGCGGACCTAACACAGATACGCAGTATTTT. It yields the protein CASSLASGPNTDTQYF. This chain uses TRBV7-9 with TRBJ2-3, with D maybe TRBD2 (6 bases). The CDR3 runs 16 residues. V dropped 0 bases and J dropped 2 bases, with 12 bases sitting between them. Looked up from germline, CDR1 is SEHNR and CDR2 is FQNEAQ (reference sequence).

In nucleotides, the CDR3 is TGTGCCAGCACCCGGGGGGGGGCGCGGGCCAATGAGCAGTTCTTC. Residues: CASTRGGARANEQFF. This chain uses TRBV7-2 with TRBJ2-1, with 8 bases that match TRBD2. CDR3 length equals 15 residues. V lost 7 bases and J lost 6; bases outside the gene matches: 11. From germline, CDR1 is SGHTA and CDR2 FQGNSA.

This chain joins TRBV6-1 and TRBJ1-5; D call uncertain. Germline V CDR1 and CDR2: MNHNS, SASEGT. The CDR3 loop spans 14 amino acids. V was shortened by 9 bases and J by 9 bases, with 21 bases between the two germline ends. The CDR3 region has the DNA TGTGCCAGTAACCAGGCAGGAGGAAAGTGGCCCCAGCATTTT. Translating gives CASNQAGGKWPQHF.

This chain connects TRBV6-1 to TRBJ2-7; 7 positions match TRBD1. The V gene's germline CDR1 is MNHNS and CDR2 SASEGT. Unmatched junction bases numbered 6, after V lost 4 bases and J lost 0 bases. The CDR3 is made up of 15 amino acids. CDR3 sequence (DNA): TGTGCCAGCAGTGTTGGAGGACAGGCCTCCTACGAGCAGTACTTC. It specifies CASSVGGQASYEQYF.